The source of this T cell receptor (beta chain) is a study of T cells in women clearing cervical HPV infection. Comment on this clone: The CDR3 end is not reached by the read, which stops 3 residues before it; the germline J gene fills it in.

This table comes from immunoSEQ multiplex PCR, and its TCRdb copy is limited to in-frame clones, with some not included. This sample contains approximately 23,000 clones. The CDR3 length is 15 residues. With 6 bases removed from V and 2 bases from J, the gap between germline ends came to 13 bases. Germline assignment: CDR1 SGHAT and CDR2 FQNNGV. The clonotype comes from a woman between 18 and 75 years old with a cervical HPV16 infection that either progressed to CIN3+ or cleared (not recorded which). The chain carries TRBV11-2 and TRBJ2-2; tentatively, D is TRBD2 (6 bases). The sample consisted of blood buffy coat. The CDR3 protein is CASSTVRENTGELFF. Partial CDR3 DNA: TGTGCCAGCAGTACCGTGCGGGAAAACACCGGGGAG.